The 5 T cell receptor beta chains presented below share a single source sample, sequenced in a study of shared clonotypes between healthy human individuals. Assay: immunoSEQ multiplex PCR; the TCRdb copy retains only in-frame clones and omits some. The table lists roughly 2.2 million clones, 80% to 95% of them singletons. Sequenced sample: naive CD4+ T cells from PBMCs. Subset here: CD45RA+ positively selected. The receptors stem from a man between 18 and 29 years old in good health. Some clones in this sample may be carry-over from other donors' samples.

CDR3 coding DNA: TGTGCCAGCAGCTTGCGAAGCGGTCCCACCTACGAGCAGTACTTC. Translation: CASSLRSGPTYEQYF. This rearrangement joins TRBV11-3 to TRBJ2-7; weak D call: TRBD2 (5 bases). Deletions cut 3 bases from V and 2 bases from J, with 14 bases between. Germline V gene lookup returns CDR1 SGHNT and CDR2 YENEEA. The CDR3 totals 15 residues.

This clone was detected only once. V is TRBV11-3 and J is TRBJ2-2; possible D gene TRBD1, 6 bases. V was cut by 0 bases and J by 6 bases, with 11 bases left in between. The CDR3 has 15 residues. Germline lookup yields CDR1 SGHNT and CDR2 YENEEA. DNA for the CDR3: TGTGCCAGCAGCTTAGAAGTGGGGGCAGCCGGGGAGCTGTTTTTT. It specifies CASSLEVGAAGELFF.

J is TRBJ2-1 and V is TRBV30; D is uncertain. Trimming took 3 bases from V and 2 from J, leaving 11 bases between them. Germline CDR1 GTSNPN, CDR2 SVGIG (reference sequence). CDR3 size: 14 residues. CDR3 sequence (DNA): TGTGCCTGGAGCGTTCGAACTCCCTACAATGAGCAGTTCTTC. Amino acids: CAWSVRTPYNEQFF.

This chain uses TRBV7-9 with TRBJ1-1; maybe TRBD1 (5 bases). Germline V lookup: CDR1 SEHNR, CDR2 FQNEAQ (reference sequence). V gave up 4 bases and J gave up 2 bases, with 20 bases separating them. The CDR3 consists of 17 residues. In DNA form, the CDR3 reads TGTGCCAGCAGCTCCTTGGGGGGGACTACTTCTAACACTGAAGCTTTCTTT. Translation: CASSSLGGTTSNTEAFF.

This clone was counted a single time. This chain's CDR3 is CASSLPSVETQYF. For the CDR3, the DNA is TGTGCCAGCAGTTTACCTAGCGTCGAGACCCAGTACTTC. The gene calls are TRBV28 and TRBJ2-5, with D possibly being TRBD2 (6 bases). Trimming removed 2 bases at V and 5 bases at J, with 9 bases between. The CDR3 is 13 residues long. CDR1 and CDR2 from the germline V gene are MDHEN and SYDVKM.